This TCR beta chain stems from a study of cytomegalovirus exposure and HLA in healthy donors. The CDR3 extends over 14 amino acids. Germline loops: CDR1 GTSNPN, CDR2 SVGIG (reference sequence). Trimming shortened V by 3 bases and J by 7 bases, and 15 bases separated the two germline ends. The primer mix had 60 Vbeta and 13 Jbeta primers. Using immunoSEQ multiplex PCR, the repertoire was profiled, and TCRdb retains in-frame clones only, with some absent. The sample has some 140,000 clones; about 70% are singletons. This clonotype was obtained from a man between 35 and 55 years old in good health and CMV-seronegative. Sequenced material: PBMCs. The chain employs TRBV30 and TRBJ1-4, with a tentative D call TRBD1 (6 bases). CDR3 sequence reads: CAWSRRGRGEKLFF. CDR3 nucleotides: TGTGCCTGGAGCAGGAGGGGGAGGGGTGAAAAACTGTTTTTT.